Below are 10 T cell receptor beta chains sequenced from a single sample in a study of shared clonotypes between healthy human individuals. Measured with immunoSEQ multiplex PCR; TCRdb has only the in-frame clones, and not every one. The table lists approximately 2.4 million clones, almost 96% of them singletons. The sample taken for sequencing was naive CD4+ T cells sorted from blood. This sample's subset: CD45RA+ positively selected. Receptor source: a young man in good health.

The J gene is TRBJ2-2, the V gene TRBV5-1; maybe TRBD1 (5 bases). V was cut by 0 bases and J by 6 bases, with 9 bases left in between. The CDR3 contains 14 residues. CDR1 and CDR2 from the germline V gene are SGHRS and YFSETQ. The CDR3 region has the DNA TGCGCCAGCAGCTTGGACCCGACAGCCGGGGAGCTGTTTTTT. It codes for CASSLDPTAGELFF.

Comment on this clone: The same CDR3 can be traced to other DNA sequences in this sample. The V call is TRBV6-1, the J call TRBJ2-5; no reliable D call. V lost 5 bases and J 5 bases, leaving 6 bases between the germline ends. CDR3 size: 11 residues. Germline V CDR1 and CDR2: MNHNS, SASEGT. CDR3 protein: CASSLLETQYF. DNA of the CDR3: TGTGCCAGCAGTTTACTCGAGACCCAGTACTTC.

This clone is a singleton in its sample. The chain couples TRBV20-1 to TRBJ2-7, with D uncertain. The CDR3 covers 11 residues. V shed 1 base and J shed 5 bases, with 6 bases lying between them. Germline V gives CDR1 DFQATT, CDR2 SNEGSKA (reference sequence). For the CDR3, the DNA is TGCAGTGCTAGAGTACTCCACGAGCAGTACTTC. It translates to CSARVLHEQYF.

The V and J genes are TRBV6-1 and TRBJ1-1, with D hard to call. Trimming took off 2 bases at V and 7 bases at J, with 8 bases between the two ends. The germline V gene has CDR1 MNHNS and CDR2 SASEGT. The CDR3 runs to 12 residues. In DNA form, the CDR3 reads TGTGCCAGCAGTGAAAGCGTCTTTGAAGCTTTCTTT. Translated: CASSESVFEAFF.

This chain connects TRBV7-2 to TRBJ2-1, with D maybe TRBD2 (6 bases). CDR3 length equals 16 residues. Germline CDR1 reads SGHTA; CDR2 reads FQGNSA. V lost 1 base, J lost 4 bases, and 14 bases lay in between. The CDR3 reads CASSLVGGDWYNEQFF. CDR3 in DNA: TGTGCCAGCAGCTTAGTTGGAGGGGACTGGTACAATGAGCAGTTCTTC.

This clone was observed a single time. This chain connects TRBV1 to TRBJ2-3; TRBD2 reflects the table's D call only, with no check against the DNA. TRBV1 is marked as a pseudogene. The CDR3 runs to 19 residues. The CDR3 coding sequence is TGCACCAGCAGCCAAGAGGGTCGAGCTAGCGGCCCTCTTGTGGATACGCAGTATTTT. This sequence encodes CTSSQEGRASGPLVDTQYF.

In the case of this clone: The identical CDR3 is also encoded by other nucleotide sequences in the sample. The rearrangement uses TRBV29-1 and TRBJ1-1; D remains ambiguous. Germline lookup yields CDR1 SQVTM and CDR2 ANQGSEA. Trimming cost V 0 bases and J 0 bases, with 5 bases left between them. The length of the CDR3 is 13 residues. The CDR3 is CSVEDRLNTEAFF. CDR3 DNA: TGCAGCGTTGAAGACAGATTGAACACTGAAGCTTTCTTT.

The rearrangement joins TRBV7-6 to TRBJ2-5; 15 nucleotides match TRBD2. V lost 1 base, J lost 4 bases, and 10 bases stayed unmatched. CDR3 length: 19 residues. Per germline, CDR1 SGHVS and CDR2 FNYEAQ. DNA for the CDR3: TGTGCCAGCAGCTTAGGGGGACTAGCGGGAGGAAGGGGTCGAGAGACCCAGTACTTC. This codes for CASSLGGLAGGRGRETQYF. The full variable domain, rest sourced from reference TRBV7-6 and TRBJ2-5, is GAGVSQSPRYKVTKRGQDVALRCDPISGHVSLYWYRQALGQGPEFLTYFNYEAQQDKSGLPNDRFSAERPEGSISTLTIQRTEQRDSAMYRCASSLGGLAGGRGRETQYFGPGTRLLVL.

CDR3 nucleotides: TGCGCCAGCAGTCCTAGTGCGGGGGAGACCCAGTACTTC. Residues: CASSPSAGETQYF. V usage is TRBV10-1 and J usage is TRBJ2-5, with TRBD2 as a possible D gene (6 bases). This CDR3 region has 13 residues. The V and J ends lost 5 bases and 5 bases respectively, with 12 bases between them. In germline, CDR1 is WNHNN, CDR2 SYGVQD (reference sequence).

V usage is TRBV5-6 and J usage is TRBJ1-6; a possible D gene is TRBD1 (6 bases). This CDR3 region has 16 residues. V gave up 0 bases and J gave up 6 bases, with 13 bases separating them. Per the germline V gene, CDR1 is SGHDT and CDR2 is YYEEEE. The CDR3 region has the DNA TGTGCCAGCAGCTTGGTTGCAGGGGTTTCTAATTCACCCCTCCACTTT. Amino acids: CASSLVAGVSNSPLHF.